The clone carrying this T cell receptor (beta chain) was seen many times. Antigen unknown. This specimen comes from a study of regulatory T cells in long-lasting Graves disease. Findings and caveats of the study: Persistent disease samples used TRBV28, TRBJ1-2 and TRBJ2-5 preferentially. It was possible that the small sample size reduced accuracy. Tissue studied was limited to peripheral blood, excluding thyroid tissue. Relative to new patients (under 1,000), persistent patients exhibited greater sharing of public clonotypes (approximately 3,000).

The time point is: persistent/refractory GD, antithyroid drugs over 5 years with positive TRAb. The TCR library was made from RNA extracted from PBMCs. Arm-PCR of CDR3 regions and iRepertoire HTBI primers were used to build TCR beta libraries. TCRdb independently ran MiXCR on the multiplex PCR reads; one entry per CDR3 protein. Of approximately 500,000 distinct CDR3 sequences listed, approximately 21% are singletons. CDR3 length: 14 amino acids. Trimming removed 5 bases from V and 8 bases from J, with 16 bases in between. The receptor was isolated from a female donor with Graves disease. The genes are TRBV12-3 or TRBV12-4 and TRBJ2-4; possibly TRBD1 for D (6 bases). Source: peripheral blood mononuclear cells (PBMCs), taken when the disease was refractory, from a patient treated with antithyroid drugs. Written as DNA, the CDR3 is TGTGCCAGCAGTCCTACAGGGAAGGGATACATTCAGTACTTC. The encoded protein is CASSPTGKGYIQYF.